The 27 T cell receptor beta chains presented below share a single source sample, sequenced in a study of blood T cells in healthy people across ages. Then a second PCR, running roughly 6 to 11 cycles, was carried out with a sample-barcoded 5' primer and a J-beta primer mix. TCRdb ran MiXCR on the 5' RACE reads and lists one entry per CDR3 protein. This sample has fewer than 900,000 distinct CDR3 sequences; 40% to 45% occur once, and the top ten carry 20%. Sequencing was performed on blood. All receptors derive from a woman aged 55-70 years in good health.

The chain carries TRBV6-2 or TRBV6-3 and TRBJ1-1, with 7 bases identical to TRBD1. The CDR3 covers 17 residues. Germline-derived CDR1 and CDR2 are MNHEY and SVGEGT. V lost 4 bases, J lost 1 base, and 12 bases stayed unmatched. CDR3 coding DNA: TGTGCCAGCAGTTCTCGGGCAGGGGGTGCAGAGAACACTGAAGCTTTCTTT. Amino acid sequence: CASSSRAGGAENTEAFF.

This clonotype was detected ten times or more. The rearrangement links TRBV2 to TRBJ2-3, with D unclear. The CDR3 is 14 residues long. The germline CDR1 and CDR2 sequences are SNHLY and FYNNEI. V gave up 9 bases and J gave up 5 bases, with 18 bases separating them. The CDR3 region is CARQSGTSGDTQYF. The CDR3 DNA reads as TGTGCCAGACAGTCAGGAACGAGTGGAGATACGCAGTATTTT.

This clonotype has only one observation. The CDR3 loop is CASSEGTFGNQPQHF. The CDR3 DNA follows: TGTGCCAGCAGTGAAGGGACCTTCGGCAATCAGCCCCAGCATTTT. The rearrangement links TRBV6-1 to TRBJ1-5; D remains ambiguous. This CDR3 contains 15 residues. Germline V gene data show CDR1 as MNHNS and CDR2 as SASEGT. Trimming removed 1 base from V and 2 bases from J, with 9 bases in between.

V and J are TRBV6-5 and TRBJ2-1; D is perhaps TRBD1 or TRBD2 (6 bases each). Trimming took 1 base from V and 7 from J, leaving 14 bases between them. There are 15 residues in the CDR3. In germline, CDR1 is MNHEY, CDR2 SVGAGI. In nucleotides, the CDR3 is TGTGCCAGCAGTTACTATGGGGGGCGGTCAAATGAGCAGTTCTTC. Its protein is CASSYYGGRSNEQFF.

The chain uses TRBV4-3 and TRBJ2-6; possible D gene TRBD2, 5 bases. The length of the CDR3 is 16 residues. The V end lost 0 bases, the J end lost 3 bases, and 9 bases lay between the germline ends. The germline CDR1 and CDR2 sequences are LGHNA and YSLEER. The DNA of the CDR3 is TGCGCCAGCAGCCAAGATGGTCGGGATGGGGCCAACGTCCTGACTTTC. Amino acid sequence: CASSQDGRDGANVLTF.

The V call is TRBV7-6, the J call TRBJ1-2; TRBD1 might be the D (5 bases). This CDR3 region has 13 residues. Trimming took 4 bases from V and 4 from J, leaving 10 bases between them. Per the germline V gene, CDR1 is SGHVS and CDR2 is FNYEAQ. CDR3 in amino acids: CASSSRQSYGYTF. The CDR3 DNA follows: TGTGCCAGCAGCTCCCGACAGAGCTATGGCTACACCTTC.

This clonotype was counted ten times or more. This sequence joins TRBV13 and TRBJ2-7; a possible D gene is TRBD1 (6 bases). The CDR3 is made up of 13 amino acids. In germline, CDR1 is PRHDT, CDR2 FYEKMQ (reference sequence). Deletions cut 5 bases from V and 3 bases from J, with 11 bases between. In nucleotides, the CDR3 is TGTGCCAGCAGCACGGCCAGGGGCTACGAGCAGTACTTC. Translated, it gives CASSTARGYEQYF.

Ten or more counts support this clonotype. The genes are TRBV7-2 and TRBJ2-7; 9 bases line up with TRBD2. The CDR3 spans 15 residues. Germline CDR1 SGHTA, CDR2 FQGNSA. Germline trimming cut 4 bases from V and 1 base from J; bases unmatched to any gene: 5. The CDR3 region has the DNA TGTGCCAGCAGCTCCGTAGCGGGAGTGTCCTACGAGCAGTACTTC. As protein: CASSSVAGVSYEQYF.

The rearrangement joins TRBV20-1 to TRBJ2-7, with a possible D match to TRBD2 (5 bases). Germline CDR1 reads DFQATT; CDR2 reads SNEGSKA (reference sequence). V lost 1 base and J 3 bases, leaving 19 bases between the germline ends. This CDR3 spans 16 amino acids. Here the CDR3 DNA reads TGCAGTGCTAGAGGAGATCTTACCGGGAAGGGCTACGAGCAGTACTTC. This translates into CSARGDLTGKGYEQYF.

In its sample, this clonotype was seen a few times. The chain links TRBV20-1 to TRBJ2-3; D gene uncertain. V lost 3 bases and J 0 bases, leaving 7 bases between the germline ends. The germline V gene has CDR1 DFQATT and CDR2 SNEGSKA (reference sequence). The CDR3 length is 13 residues. DNA for the CDR3: TGCAGTGCTAGGGTTTTTAGCACAGATACGCAGTATTTT. It encodes CSARVFSTDTQYF.

The gene calls are TRBV5-1 and TRBJ1-2; D remains unclear. Trimming removed 0 bases from V and 2 bases from J, with 14 bases in between. The CDR3 totals 16 residues. Germline V lookup: CDR1 SGHRS, CDR2 YFSETQ. CDR3 protein: CASSLEHPTANYGYTF. The CDR3 DNA follows: TGCGCCAGCAGCTTGGAACACCCTACGGCCAACTATGGCTACACCTTC.

This clonotype was found a few times. This may arise from a read error, as a much more abundant clone is one base away. The genes are TRBV5-1 and TRBJ1-2, with D uncertain. The V and J ends lost 4 bases and 3 bases respectively, with 10 bases between them. CDR1 SGHRS and CDR2 YFSETQ come from the germline V gene. The CDR3 contains 13 residues. The CDR3 loop reads CASSMDGDYGYTF. The CDR3 DNA reads TGCGCCAGCAGCATGGACGGGGACTATGGCTACACCTTC.

The J gene is TRBJ1-2, the V gene TRBV29-1; TRBD1 might be the D (5 bases). The CDR3 runs 12 residues. Germline V lookup: CDR1 SQVTM, CDR2 ANQGSEA. The V and J ends lost 1 base and 7 bases respectively, with 10 bases between them. The CDR3 DNA sequence: TGCAGCGTTGAAGGCAGGGTTACTGGCTACACCTTC. The encoded protein is CSVEGRVTGYTF.

The chain recombines TRBV12-3 or TRBV12-4 with TRBJ2-7; D may be TRBD1 or TRBD2 (6 bases each). V was shortened by 7 bases and J by 2 bases, with 15 bases between the two germline ends. The CDR3 has 14 residues. CDR3 region: CASTLSGAAYEQYF. The CDR3 nucleotides are TGTGCCAGCACCCTTTCGGGGGCCGCCTACGAGCAGTACTTC.

This chain connects TRBV5-1 to TRBJ2-3; 10 nucleotides align to TRBD2. The CDR3 consists of 15 residues. With 4 bases clipped from V and 4 bases from J, the junction kept 6 bases outside the gene matches. Germline CDR1 and CDR2: SGHRS and YFSETQ. The CDR3 coding sequence is TGCGCCAGCAGCCTCCCTAGCGGGAGTCCAGATACGCAGTATTTT. It is translated as CASSLPSGSPDTQYF.

The CDR3 reads CASSEGGLAAPETQYF. CDR3 DNA: TGTGCCAGCAGTGAAGGCGGACTAGCGGCTCCGGAGACCCAGTACTTC. V usage is TRBV25-1 and J usage is TRBJ2-5; TRBD2 agrees at 10 bases. V dropped 2 bases and J dropped 5; count of bases not matched to a gene: 8. The CDR3 has 16 amino acids. Germline V gene data show CDR1 as MGHDK and CDR2 as SYGVNS.

V usage is TRBV7-8 and J usage is TRBJ2-1; unclear D gene. V was shortened by 1 base and J by 7 bases, with 8 bases between the two germline ends. In germline, CDR1 is SGHVS, CDR2 FQNEAQ. The CDR3 length is 13 residues. This CDR3 reads CASSLVTMNEQFF. CDR3 coding DNA: TGTGCCAGCAGCTTAGTGACGATGAATGAGCAGTTCTTC.

This clonotype appeared a few times. The V gene is TRBV7-2, the J gene TRBJ1-5; the match to TRBD1 covers 11 bases. Germline V gene data show CDR1 as SGHTA and CDR2 as FQGNSA. V trimming: 5 bases; J trimming: 6 bases; junction bases outside the gene matches: 0. The CDR3 is made up of 13 amino acids. DNA for the CDR3: TGTGCCAGCAGCGGACAGGGGGCTCAGCCCCAGCATTTT. Its protein is CASSGQGAQPQHF.

V gene TRBV10-3 combines with J gene TRBJ2-5, with D possibly being TRBD1 (6 bases). V lost 6 bases and J lost 0, with 11 bases in between. Germline V gives CDR1 ENHRY, CDR2 SYGVKD. The CDR3 contains 14 residues. CDR3 sequence: CAIRNRANQETQYF. The CDR3 DNA reads as TGTGCCATCAGGAACAGGGCGAACCAAGAGACCCAGTACTTC.

A few counts support this clonotype. The chain links TRBV7-6 to TRBJ2-7, with 8 nucleotides matching TRBD1. Trimming cost V 3 bases and J 6 bases; bases outside gene matches: 7. The V gene's germline CDR1 is SGHVS and CDR2 FNYEAQ. The CDR3 length is 14 residues. This CDR3 is CASSFGQGASEQYF. The CDR3 nucleotides read TGTGCCAGCAGCTTTGGCCAGGGGGCGTCCGAGCAGTACTTC.

This sequence joins TRBV7-2 and TRBJ2-3, with a tentative D call TRBD2 (7 bases). The CDR3 sequence is 14 residues long. The V gene lost 8 bases and the J gene lost 5 bases, with 17 bases spanning the gap. The germline V gene encodes CDR1 SGHTA and CDR2 FQGNSA. CDR3 DNA sequence: TGTGCCAGCGGACTAGGGGGGGGCGGAGATACGCAGTATTTT. This sequence encodes CASGLGGGGDTQYF. The full variable domain, with the rest looked up from reference TRBV7-2 and TRBJ2-3, is GAGVSQSPSNKVTEKGKDVELRCDPISGHTALYWYRQSLGQGLEFLIYFQGNSAPDKSGLPSDRFSAERTGGSVSTLTIQRTQQEDSAVYLCASGLGGGGDTQYFGPGTRLTVL.

The chain has TRBV5-1 and TRBJ2-5; no firm D call. V gave up 3 bases and J gave up 4 bases, with 13 bases separating them. The CDR3 loop spans 14 amino acids. Germline V gene lookup returns CDR1 SGHRS and CDR2 YFSETQ. The CDR3 spells CASSSKDPPETQYF. CDR3 coding DNA: TGCGCCAGCAGCTCAAAAGACCCACCAGAGACCCAGTACTTC.

This clonotype was seen a handful of times. The J gene is TRBJ1-1, the V gene TRBV11-2, with D maybe TRBD1 (5 bases). V was trimmed by 2 bases and J by 0 bases, leaving 10 bases between them. CDR1 and CDR2 (germline): SGHAT, FQNNGV. The CDR3 is 15 amino acids. As DNA, the CDR3 is TGTGCCAGCAGCTTATGGACAAAGATGAACACTGAAGCTTTCTTT. Residues: CASSLWTKMNTEAFF.

V is TRBV6-2 or TRBV6-3 and J is TRBJ1-4; a weak D match, TRBD1 (5 bases). The CDR3 sequence is 15 residues long. V lost 0 bases and J lost 7, with 12 bases in between. Germline lookup yields CDR1 MNHEY and CDR2 SVGEGT. The CDR3 DNA sequence: TGTGCCAGCAGTTACTCCCTGCAGGGCGGTGAAAAACTGTTTTTT. Translating gives CASSYSLQGGEKLFF.

This clonotype was counted between two and nine times. The limits of the CDR3 on the DNA are not certain, so only TCRdb's listed CDR3 is given. The rearrangement uses TRBV2 and TRBJ2-4; the table calls TRBD1, which could not be checked here. The germline V gene encodes CDR1 SNHLY and CDR2 FYNNEI. 17 amino acids form the CDR3, both terminal residues included. This CDR3 reads CASSESGRARAKNIQYF.

In its sample, this clonotype was seen many times. The chain recombines TRBV7-2 with TRBJ2-7; D perhaps matches TRBD2 (5 bases). Germline V gene sequence: CDR1 SGHTA, CDR2 FQGNSA. The V end lost 4 bases, the J end lost 2 bases, and 12 bases lay between the germline ends. The CDR3 has 14 residues. CDR3 in amino acids: CASSSVLGAYEQYF. CDR3 nucleotide sequence: TGTGCCAGCAGCTCCGTGCTGGGAGCCTACGAGCAGTACTTC.

This clonotype turned up a few times. The chain carries TRBV20-1 and TRBJ2-7; 11 positions match TRBD1. Germline assignment: CDR1 DFQATT and CDR2 SNEGSKA (reference sequence). V shed 3 bases and J 6 bases; nucleotides not matched to a gene: 7. This CDR3 has 14 amino acids. The CDR3 loop is CSARPGQGGCEQYF. The CDR3 nucleotides read TGCAGTGCTAGGCCGGGACAGGGGGGTTGCGAGCAGTACTTC.